The rows below give T cell receptor beta chains drawn from one sample of a study of T-cell reconstitution after alpha-beta-depleted transplantation in children. TCRdb used MiXCR to reprocess the PCR reads, holding one entry per CDR3 protein. The sample yields 120,000 to 150,000 distinct CDR3 sequences, 8.5% to 10% seen once. The sample consisted of PBMCs, mostly from graft donor cells, taken 180 days after TCRalphabeta/CD19-depleted stem cell transplant. The receptors were gathered from a female patient aged 2 to 10 who had a stem cell transplant for congenital amegakaryocytic thrombocytopenia, so the T cells may come from the graft donor. The CDR3 runs from the conserved cysteine through the conserved F or W. The D gene is left open where the match is weak. Clone size appears in some rows only: once, few, many, or a class for an expanded clone.

j_call v_call clone_size d_call cdr3_nt cdr3_aa
TRBJ1-1 TRBV20-1 - TRBD1 TGCAGTGCTAGGGAGACAGGGGGCCACACTGAAGCTTTCTTT CSARETGGHTEAFF
TRBJ2-6 TRBV5-1 many - TGCGCCAGCAGCTTGGAGTCGTCGGGGTATGGGGCCAACGTCCTGACTTTC CASSLESSGYGANVLTF
TRBJ2-5 TRBV20-1 many - TGCAGTGCTGACGCGGGACACCTCCAAGAGACCCAGTACTTC CSADAGHLQETQYF
TRBJ2-5 TRBV4-3 few - TGCGCCAGCAGCCATACGACAAACCAAGAGACCCAGTACTTC CASSHTTNQETQYF
TRBJ2-3 TRBV20-1 many - TGCAGTGCTAGAAAAACGAGGATCACTAGCACAGATACGCAGTATTTT CSARKTRITSTDTQYF
TRBJ2-7 TRBV28 many - TGTGCCAGCAGGGACTTCTACGAGCAGTACTTC CASRDFYEQYF
TRBJ2-3 TRBV5-1 many - TGCGCCAGCAGCTCTGGACCGGGACTTACTGAGGCTCGGCAGTATTTT CASSSGPGLTEARQYF
TRBJ2-2 TRBV20-1 many - TGCAGTGCTAGGACCGGACAGGGAGGGTACACCGGGGAGCTGTTTTTT CSARTGQGGYTGELFF
TRBJ1-6 TRBV5-1 many - TGCGCCAGCAGCTTGGATCCGAGCTCCTATAATTCACCCCTCCACTTT CASSLDPSSYNSPLHF
TRBJ2-3 TRBV5-5 - - TGTGCCAGCAGCTTGATCAGCATTGATACGCAGTATTTT CASSLISIDTQYF
TRBJ2-7 TRBV29-1 few - TGCAGCGTGGCCGAGATAGGCTACGAGCAGTACTTC CSVAEIGYEQYF
TRBJ2-2 TRBV29-1 many - TGCAGCGTTGACCCTGCGAACACCGGGGAGCTGTTTTTT CSVDPANTGELFF
TRBJ2-2 TRBV12-3/TRBV12-4 - - TGTGCCAGCAGTTTACGAAGTTCGCGGCCTTCCGGGGAGCTGTTTTTT CASSLRSSRPSGELFF
TRBJ2-7 TRBV7-2 many - TGTGCCAGCAGCTTTACCTCCTACGAGCAGTACTTC CASSFTSYEQYF
TRBJ2-7 TRBV7-6 few - TGTGCCAGCAGCTTAGTGTCAGACAATCTGCTGGCTGAGCAGTACTTC CASSLVSDNLLAEQYF
TRBJ2-3 TRBV6-5 - TRBD2 TGTGCCAGCAGTTACTCTAGCGGGCCCACAGATACGCAGTATTTT CASSYSSGPTDTQYF
TRBJ2-3 TRBV29-1 many - TGCAGCACCGGGGTGGCTCCCCACACAGATACGCAGTATTTT CSTGVAPHTDTQYF
TRBJ2-2 TRBV27 few - TGTGCCAGCACCCGGCCCGCCTTGGCCGGGGAGCTGTTTTTT CASTRPALAGELFF
TRBJ2-7 TRBV27 many - TGTGCCGGGTACGAGCAGTACTTC CAGYEQYF
TRBJ1-2 TRBV11-2 many TRBD1 TGTGCCAGCAGCTCAACAGGGGCCTATGGCTACACCTTC CASSSTGAYGYTF
TRBJ2-5 TRBV5-1 few TRBD1 TGCGCCAGCAGCGACAGGGGGGTGGGGCAAGAGACCCAGTACTTC CASSDRGVGQETQYF
TRBJ2-3 TRBV6-5 many - TGTGCCAGCAGTTACCAGCCCCGCGATACGCAGTATTTT CASSYQPRDTQYF